The 19 T cell receptor beta chains below come from one sample, sequenced in a study of OX40 agonist ivuxolimab in advanced cancers. Sequencing was performed with immunoSEQ multiplex PCR; in TCRdb, only in-frame clones are kept and a portion is missing. The table includes around 60,000 clones, 85% to 95% detected once. Here the sequenced sample was CD4+ or CD8+ T cells sorted from blood, taken in a trial of the OX40 agonist ivuxolimab. The source of these receptors is an adult with an advanced solid tumor such as melanoma, head and neck, liver or kidney cancer.

There are a few counts of this clone. The V call is TRBV6-4, the J call TRBJ2-3; D is uncertain. Trimming stripped 2 bases from V and 2 bases from J, with 5 bases between. The CDR3 covers 13 residues. Germline V gives CDR1 MRHNA, CDR2 SNTAGT. CDR3: CASSDSVTDTQYF. As DNA, the CDR3 is TGTGCCAGCAGTGACAGCGTCACAGATACGCAGTATTTT.

The rearrangement links TRBV4-1 to TRBJ2-3; D not resolved. The germline V and J ends were trimmed by 2 bases and 3 bases, with 6 bases remaining between them. Per the germline V gene, CDR1 is MGHRA and CDR2 is YSYEKL. This CDR3 is built from 13 residues. The CDR3 sequence is CASSQPLTDTQYF. CDR3 DNA sequence: TGCGCCAGCAGCCAACCTCTTACAGATACGCAGTATTTT.

The rearrangement links TRBV6-5 to TRBJ2-1; a possible D gene is TRBD2 (7 bases). The ends were cut back, 2 bases at V and 7 bases at J, with 15 bases in the middle. The germline V gene has CDR1 MNHEY and CDR2 SVGAGI. The CDR3 has 15 amino acids. This chain's CDR3 is CASSYEGEGKNEQFF. CDR3 nucleotides: TGTGCCAGCAGTTACGAGGGGGAGGGCAAAAATGAGCAGTTCTTC.

V is TRBV4-2 and J is TRBJ2-1; 12 bases line up with TRBD2. This CDR3 has 15 residues. With V trimmed by 0 bases and J by 10 bases, 4 bases remained unmatched. Germline V CDR1 and CDR2: LGHNA, YNFKEQ. CDR3 coding DNA: TGTGCCAGCAGCCAAGAACTAGCGGGAGGTGGAGAGCAGTTCTTC. Its translation is CASSQELAGGGEQFF.

The chain uses TRBV2 and TRBJ1-2, with 8 bases lining up with TRBD1. CDR1 SNHLY and CDR2 FYNNEI come from the germline V gene. The trim removed 6 bases at V and 8 bases at J, leaving 17 bases unmatched. CDR3 size: 16 residues. The CDR3 nucleotides read TGTGCCAGCAGCTCCAATACAGGGGGAACGACGTGGGGCTACACCTTC. It translates to CASSSNTGGTTWGYTF. The whole variable domain, remainder taken from reference TRBV2 and TRBJ1-2, is EPEVTQTPSHQVTQMGQEVILRCVPISNHLYFYWYRQILGQKVEFLVSFYNNEISEKSEIFDDQFSVERPDGSNFTLKIRSTKLEDSAMYFCASSSNTGGTTWGYTFGSGTRLTVV.

This chain uses TRBV27 with TRBJ1-1; 8 bases agree with TRBD1. The CDR3 runs 14 residues. The germline gives CDR1 MNHEY, CDR2 SMNVEV (reference sequence). V lost 4 bases to trimming and J lost 4 bases; unmatched junction nucleotides: 5. The CDR3 nucleotides are TGTGCCAGCAGTTGGACAGGGTCGAGCACTGAAGCTTTCTTT. As protein: CASSWTGSSTEAFF.

This clone was observed a single time. The V and J genes are TRBV7-8 and TRBJ2-5; tentative D call: TRBD1 (6 bases). Trimming took 5 bases from V and 3 from J, leaving 13 bases between them. Germline CDR1 is SGHVS and CDR2 is FQNEAQ. The CDR3 runs to 14 residues. CDR3 loop: CASSARSGEETQYF. CDR3 bases: TGTGCCAGCAGCGCGCGGTCAGGGGAAGAGACCCAGTACTTC.

This chain connects TRBV11-2 to TRBJ2-3; D is unclear. The CDR3 totals 14 residues. Trimming removed 7 bases from V and 1 base from J, with 12 bases in between. Germline values: CDR1 SGHAT, CDR2 FQNNGV. The CDR3 bases are TGTGCCAGCACCTCTCTTCAGCGCACAGATACGCAGTATTTT. It yields the protein CASTSLQRTDTQYF.

The chain uses TRBV9 and TRBJ2-1; 9 bases are a match to TRBD2. CDR1 is SGDLS, CDR2 YYNGEE, per germline. Trimming took 6 bases from V and 3 from J; bases not matched to a gene: 7. The CDR3 runs to 15 residues. The CDR3 DNA reads TGTGCCAGCACTCCTAGCGGGGCGAACTACAATGAGCAGTTCTTC. This translates into CASTPSGANYNEQFF. The full variable domain, rest sourced from reference TRBV9 and TRBJ2-1, is DSGVTQTPKHLITATGQRVTLRCSPRSGDLSVYWYQQSLDQGLQFLIQYYNGEERAKGNILERFSAQQFPDLHSELNLSSLELGDSALYFCASTPSGANYNEQFFGPGTRLTVL.

The genes are TRBV10-3 and TRBJ2-5; 7 positions match TRBD1. The CDR3 runs 14 residues. Germline CDR1 and CDR2: ENHRY and SYGVKD. J lost 1 base, V lost 6 bases, and 5 bases had no gene match. The CDR3 nucleotides are TGTGCCATCAGACTAGGGGACAGCCAAGAGACCCAGTACTTC. Protein product: CAIRLGDSQETQYF.

The gene calls are TRBV7-2 and TRBJ2-7; 11 bases are a match to TRBD2. V was clipped by 0 bases and J by 3 bases; unmatched bases: 10. CDR3 length: 18 residues. Germline V gene lookup returns CDR1 SGHTA and CDR2 FQGNSA. The CDR3: CASSLAGGTSGSIYEQYF. The DNA of the CDR3 is TGTGCCAGCAGCTTAGCTGGCGGGACTAGCGGCAGCATCTACGAGCAGTACTTC.

V is TRBV18 and J is TRBJ2-1; D unresolved. Trimming took 0 bases from V and 2 from J, leaving 11 bases between them. The germline V gene has CDR1 KGHSH and CDR2 LQKENI. The CDR3 is made up of 16 amino acids. CDR3 sequence: CASSPPQQITYNEQFF. CDR3 in DNA: TGTGCCAGCTCACCACCGCAGCAGATCACCTACAATGAGCAGTTCTTC.

This chain joins TRBV28 and TRBJ1-1; TRBD1 might be the D (6 bases). The CDR3 runs to 12 residues. The V end was cut by 6 bases, the J end by 3 bases, with 8 bases between. Germline V lookup: CDR1 MDHEN, CDR2 SYDVKM. The CDR3 protein is CASRPGDTEAFF. The CDR3 nucleotides read TGTGCCAGCAGACCAGGGGACACTGAAGCTTTCTTT. The full variable domain, in which reference TRBV28 and TRBJ1-1 provide the parts outside the CDR3, is DVKVTQSSRYLVKRTGEKVFLECVQDMDHENMFWYRQDPGLGLRLIYFSYDVKMKEKGDIPEGYSVSREKKERFSLILESASTNQTSMYLCASRPGDTEAFFGQGTRLTVV.

The chain recombines TRBV6-5 with TRBJ2-5, with D possibly TRBD2 on 5 matching bases. CDR1 and CDR2 from the germline V gene are MNHEY and SVGAGI. CDR3 length equals 12 residues. Trimming left V 10 bases short and J 4 bases short, with 13 bases between. Written as DNA, the CDR3 is TGTGCCACCTCGACGGGGTTAGAGACCCAGTACTTC. It translates to CATSTGLETQYF.

The J gene is TRBJ2-3, the V gene TRBV27; D is possibly TRBD1 (5 bases). V was pared by 5 bases and J by 4 bases, with 7 bases between. The CDR3 contains 12 residues. The germline V gene encodes CDR1 MNHEY and CDR2 SMNVEV (reference sequence). The CDR3 coding sequence is TGTGCCAGCAGTCCAGGGCCAGATACGCAGTATTTT. This translates into CASSPGPDTQYF.

The sample holds a few counts of this clone. At one of its ends the junction is not consistent with the germline gene, which may arise from a read error. The chain couples TRBV19 to TRBJ1-1; D is ambiguous. Germline values: CDR1 LNHDA, CDR2 SQIVND (reference sequence). The CDR3 runs to 12 residues. This CDR3 is CASSIGNSEAFF. The CDR3 coding sequence is TGTGCCAGTAGTATAGGGAACAGTGAAGCTTTCTTT.

V is TRBV4-3 and J is TRBJ2-1; a weak D match, TRBD2 (5 bases). CDR1 LGHNA and CDR2 YSLEER come from the germline V gene. The CDR3 contains 13 residues. Trimming stripped 4 bases from V and 10 bases from J, with 14 bases between. As DNA, the CDR3 is TGCGCCAGCAGCCCCGGACTCGGTAAGGAGCAGTTCTTC. Its translation: CASSPGLGKEQFF.

The V gene is TRBV6-1, the J gene TRBJ1-5; D gene uncertain. Germline CDR1 is MNHNS and CDR2 is SASEGT. The CDR3 is 12 amino acids. Trimming removed 6 bases at V and 2 bases at J, with 5 bases between. CDR3 in DNA: TGTGCCAGCAGGTTAGGCAATCAGCCCCAGCATTTT. Translated, it gives CASRLGNQPQHF.

V usage is TRBV5-8 and J usage is TRBJ2-1; 8 positions agree with TRBD1. Losses at the gene ends were 3 bases for V and 1 base for J; bases not matched to a gene: 6. Germline-derived CDR1 and CDR2 are SGHTS and YDEGEE. The CDR3 sequence is 16 residues long. CDR3 residues: CASSSPGTGSYNEQFF. The CDR3 DNA sequence: TGTGCCAGCAGCTCCCCCGGGACAGGTTCCTACAATGAGCAGTTCTTC. Complete variable domain (other parts from reference TRBV5-8 and TRBJ2-1): EAGVTQSPTHLIKTRGQQATLRCSPISGHTSVYWYQQALGLGLQFLLWYDEGEERNRGNFPPRFSGRQFPNYSSELNVNALELEDSALYLCASSSPGTGSYNEQFFGPGTRLTVL.